Given below is one TCR beta chain in context. Its specific antigen is unknown. Base qualities are not provided; no much larger clone lies one nucleotide away. The data were taken from a study of blood T cell repertoires in COVID-19 (dated by TCRdb to the early 2020s). As for the study more broadly: Samples covering the acute and convalescent phases of COVID-19 were provided by collaborators in the United States, Italy and Spain. The dataset comprised deeply sampled blood TCRbeta repertoires from subjects exposed to, actively infected with, or recovered from COVID-19. The samples were drawn from the first 160 participants of the ongoing ImmuneRACE study and from 1,254 subjects provided by 6 global collaborators. The prospective study material was composed of cDNA or gDNA derived from T cells, B-cell-depleted T cells, or PBMCs. A de-identified subject ID, COVID-19 status, age in years and sex were almost always included in the sample metadata. The repertoires were made available in a free public database intended to serve as a resource for research on the immune response to SARS-CoV-2. Where HLA class I and class II types were available, the types were taken from metadata supplied by the sample provider, not from assay-based typing. Broad study findings and their caveats: The quantity of clinical and demographic metadata differed by source and by participant and was supplied without curation.

TCRbeta CDR3 regions were amplified from genomic DNA using the immunoSEQ Assay, a bias-controlled multiplex PCR. For the original study's pipeline: The number of nucleated cells in each sample was estimated from the amplification of reference gene primers within the assay. To quantify the absolute abundance of each unique TCRbeta CDR3 rearrangement, sequence reads were collapsed and filtered. For each sample, productive Simpson clonality was calculated as the square root of Simpson's diversity index across productive rearrangements. In TCRdb, the immuneACCESS table is reduced to in-frame sequences with V and J assigned. These tables do not hold every clone; where another copy was compared, an unresolved V gene accounts for under half, and the others remain unexplained. For V, J and clone size, that table is used; D and trimming come from the DNA. For this sample the table gives hundreds of thousands of clones, of which 80% to 95% were detected only once. 0.7% to 0.85% of the sample rests with the top ten.

In the germline V gene (reference sequence), CDR1 corresponds to LNHNV and CDR2 to YYDKDF. The CDR3 covers 16 residues, taking in both the cysteine and the phenylalanine. Kept here is only the CDR3 DNA, which spans 48 bases and is read in frame from base 1. V sheds 2 bases and J sheds 1 base, leaving 14 bases between their ends. In Seattle, one collaborating source enrolled patients while the infection was active and tracked those patients longitudinally over the course of disease. The collaborating institutions used their own protocols to collect whole blood in K2EDTA tubes. Collaborator samples were shipped for TCRbeta analysis as frozen whole blood, isolated PBMCs, or DNA extracted from either sample type.

Material for sequencing was peripheral blood. Recombination joined TRBV15 with TRBJ2-5; the best D guess is TRBD2, with 6 bases matching. This TCR came from a man between 60 and 75 years old with COVID-19, enrolled during active disease. The DNA reads TGTGCCACCAGCAGACAACATGGGCGGGGCCAAGAGACCCAGTACTTC. Translated, it gives CATSRQHGRGQETQYF.